The next 3 T cell receptor beta chains were all read from a single sample in a study of CD8 T cells in ankylosing spondylitis (dated by TCRdb to the late 2010s). The receptor library was made with 5' RACE. These reads were obtained on an Illumina HiSeq 2500. The public sequencing data were trimmed at Q25 with fastp and processed into clonotypes with MiXCR by TCRdb, which kept only in-frame beta chains. Every distinct CDR3 protein forms one entry, paired with its most common genes and DNA. Counted in this sample were over 130,000 distinct CDR3 sequences; roughly 44% of them appeared once. The ten top clones hold roughly 15% of the sample. Sequencing was carried out using synovial fluid, either unsorted or a sorted T cell fraction (not recorded which). The receptor source for this set is a male donor with ankylosing spondylitis.

The chain carries TRBV15 and TRBJ2-1; 8 nucleotides match TRBD2. The germline V gene has CDR1 LNHNV and CDR2 YYDKDF (reference sequence). Trimming at V came to 3 bases and at J to 2 bases, leaving 12 bases not matched to a gene. The length of the CDR3 is 18 residues. CDR3 residues: CATSRERPAGGPYNEQFF. For the CDR3, the DNA is TGTGCCACCAGCAGGGAACGCCCGGCGGGAGGCCCCTACAATGAGCAGTTCTTC.

The V and J genes are TRBV24-1 and TRBJ2-3; TRBD2 matches 9 bases. Germline CDR1 reads KGHDR; CDR2 reads SFDVKD. With 1 base clipped from V and 3 bases from J, the junction kept 13 bases outside the gene matches. The CDR3 length is 19 residues. The CDR3 DNA follows: TGTGCCACCAGTGATTTAAGGGTTGTCGTTAGCGGGAGTACAGATACGCAGTATTTT. Translating gives CATSDLRVVVSGSTDTQYF.

This chain connects TRBV20-1 to TRBJ2-4; 14 nucleotides match TRBD2. The CDR3 length is 18 residues. With V trimmed by 3 bases and J by 3 bases, 10 bases remained unmatched. Germline V gene sequence: CDR1 DFQATT, CDR2 SNEGSKA (reference sequence). CDR3 protein: CSARRLAGGHPNKNIQYF. For the CDR3, the DNA is TGCAGTGCTAGGAGACTAGCGGGGGGGCACCCGAACAAAAACATTCAGTACTTC.